These T cell receptor beta chains were read from a single sample in a study of blood T cell repertoires in COVID-19. Libraries were prepared by immunoSEQ multiplex PCR; TCRdb keeps only in-frame clonotypes and omits some of them. Counted here are about 120,000 clones, more than 80% occurring once; the ten biggest clones make up 25% to 30%. The specimen was peripheral blood. These receptors came from a man between 65 and 80 years old with active or convalescent COVID-19. The CDR3 runs from the conserved cysteine through the conserved F or W. Each record gives: D gene, clone size, V gene, J gene, CDR3 DNA, CDR3 protein. D genes are given only for firm matches. The size entry is marked missing in some rows and otherwise reads once, few, many or a size class.

>TRBD2|-|TRBV7-9|TRBJ2-2
TGTGCCAGCAGCTTAGGACTAGCGGGAAGTGCGAACACCGGGGAGCTGTTTTTT
CASSLGLAGSANTGELFF
>-|-|TRBV5-1|TRBJ2-1
TGCGCCAGCAGCTTGGGGGGGTCCGGTTCTAGCGACTCTTGGGAGCAGTTCTTC
CASSLGGSGSSDSWEQFF
>TRBD1|-|TRBV10-1|TRBJ2-2
TGCGCCAGCGGGACAGGGGCAAACACCGGGGAGCTGTTTTTT
CASGTGANTGELFF
>TRBD1|-|TRBV29-1|TRBJ1-2
TGCAGCTCCGGGACAGGGGAAGACTATGGCTACACCTTC
CSSGTGEDYGYTF
>TRBD1|once|TRBV7-8|TRBJ2-3
TGTGCCAGCAGCTTGATAGGGGGCTTGGCAGATACGCAGTATTTT
CASSLIGGLADTQYF
>-|-|TRBV5-1|TRBJ2-5
TGCGCCAGCAGCCCGGGGACTCAGGGGGTTGAGACCCAGTACTTC
CASSPGTQGVETQYF
>TRBD2|-|TRBV14|TRBJ2-5
TGTGCCAGCAGCCAAGCCTCGACTAGCGGGAATCGGGAGACCCAGTACTTC
CASSQASTSGNRETQYF
>TRBD2|-|TRBV19|TRBJ2-1
TGTGCCAGTAGTCCGCTAGCGGGGGAAAACAATGAGCAGTTCTTC
CASSPLAGENNEQFF
>-|-|TRBV15|TRBJ1-1
TGTGCCACCAGCAACATGAGATTCGGAGGGAACACTGAAGCTTTCTTT
CATSNMRFGGNTEAFF
>TRBD2|once|TRBV27|TRBJ2-2
TGTGCCAGCAGTTTATTTTGGGGTTCCGGACTAGCGGGAGTACGGAACACCGGGGAGCTGTTTTTT
CASSLFWGSGLAGVRNTGELFF
>TRBD1|-|TRBV25-1|TRBJ2-3
TGTGCCAGCAGTGAGACAGGGTATAGCACAGATACGCAGTATTTT
CASSETGYSTDTQYF
>TRBD1|-|TRBV10-3|TRBJ2-5
TGTGCCATCAGTGACCAGAATGGGGGACAGGGAGAGCCCCAGTACTTC
CAISDQNGGQGEPQYF
>-|-|TRBV11-2|TRBJ2-2
TGTGCCAGCAGCTTAGCCTCGCGGCTCACCGGGGAGCTGTTTTTT
CASSLASRLTGELFF
>TRBD2|-|TRBV2|TRBJ2-5
TGTGCCAGCAGTGAAGCTCCAGCGGGAGGTACGGAGACCCAGTACTTC
CASSEAPAGGTETQYF
>TRBD1|-|TRBV7-3|TRBJ2-2
TGTGCCAGCAGCTTAAGAGGACAGGGAGCCGGGGAGCTGTTTTTT
CASSLRGQGAGELFF
>TRBD1|-|TRBV3-1/TRBV3-2|TRBJ2-3
TGTGCCAGCAGCCAAGATCCGCTGACAGGGGGCCAGCGTAGAGATACGCAGTATTTT
CASSQDPLTGGQRRDTQYF
>-|-|TRBV29-1|TRBJ1-1
TGCAGCGTTGAGCAGGGTGGCACTGAAGCTTTCTTT
CSVEQGGTEAFF
>TRBD1|-|TRBV7-8|TRBJ2-5
TGTGCCAGCCGGGACAGGGTCCAAGAGACCCAGTACTTC
CASRDRVQETQYF
>-|-|TRBV28|TRBJ1-2
TGTGCCAGCAGTTCCAGTGATGGCTACACCTTC
CASSSSDGYTF
>TRBD2|-|TRBV2|TRBJ2-2
TGTGCCAGCAGGGAGACTAGCGGGGGACGCACCGGGGAGCTGTTTTTT
CASRETSGGRTGELFF